These T cell receptor beta chains were read from a single sample in a study of Tregs in tolerant kidney transplant recipients. Only in-frame clones appear in the TCRdb table, and some are missing; sequencing was by immunoSEQ multiplex PCR. The repertoire holds 200,000 to 300,000 clones, with approximately 84% as singletons. Sequenced material: CD4+ T cells from blood. Receptor source: a human donor in good health. Each CDR3 is given with its conserved first and last residue. The D gene is left open where the match is weak. Size is omitted from some rows. Given values are once, few, many or a class for expanded clones.

v_call	d_call	j_call	clone_size	cdr3_aa	cdr3_nt
TRBV5-6	.	TRBJ1-5	.	CASSKQAYSNQPQHF	TGTGCCAGCAGCAAACAGGCCTATAGCAATCAGCCCCAGCATTTT
TRBV30	.	TRBJ1-4	.	CAWSFIRGVNEKLFF	TGTGCCTGGAGTTTTATAAGGGGGGTTAATGAAAAACTGTTTTTT
TRBV27	TRBD1	TRBJ1-2	.	CASSRTGVSCYTF	TGTGCCAGCAGTCGTACAGGGGTAAGCTGCTACACCTTC
TRBV6-1	TRBD1	TRBJ2-5	.	CASKFDRVEVTQYF	TGTGCCAGCAAATTCGACAGGGTAGAGGTGACCCAGTACTTC
TRBV6-5	.	TRBJ2-7	.	CASSQGHEQYF	TGTGCCAGCAGTCAGGGCCACGAGCAGTACTTC
TRBV12-5	.	TRBJ2-5	once	CASGLGTTQETQYF	TGTGCTAGTGGTTTAGGGACAACACAAGAGACCCAGTACTTC
TRBV15	.	TRBJ1-4	.	CATSILPTNEKLFF	TGTGCCACCAGCATACTCCCAACTAATGAAAAACTGTTTTTT
TRBV5-4	.	TRBJ2-6	.	CASSLLSGANVLTF	TGTGCCAGCAGCTTGCTCTCTGGGGCCAACGTCCTGACTTTC
TRBV29-1	.	TRBJ2-5	.	CSVVVHDGETQYF	TGCAGCGTTGTAGTCCACGACGGGGAGACCCAGTACTTC
TRBV19	.	TRBJ1-5	.	CASSNMLNQPQHF	TGTGCCAGTAGTAATATGCTTAATCAGCCCCAGCATTTT
TRBV19	.	TRBJ1-4	.	CASSPFLRGDNEKLFF	TGTGCCAGTAGTCCCTTTTTGAGGGGAGACAACGAAAAACTGTTTTTT
TRBV5-1	TRBD2	TRBJ2-2	few	CASSLEFAGVLGELFF	TGCGCCAGCAGCTTGGAATTCGCGGGAGTCTTAGGGGAGCTGTTTTTT
TRBV6-5	.	TRBJ2-7	.	CASSGGGLTYEQYF	TGTGCCAGCAGTGGTGGCGGACTGACCTACGAGCAGTACTTC
TRBV30	TRBD1	TRBJ1-2	.	CAWRYGQGASTYGYTF	TGTGCCTGGAGATATGGGCAGGGGGCGAGTACTTATGGCTACACCTTC
TRBV30	.	TRBJ1-2	many	CAWSTASTSYGYTF	TGTGCCTGGAGTACTGCATCTACTTCGTATGGCTACACCTTC
TRBV6-4	.	TRBJ2-2	many	CASSEGDTGELFF	TGTGCCAGCAGTGAGGGGGACACCGGGGAGCTGTTTTTT
TRBV5-1	TRBD2	TRBJ2-7	few	CASSLASGPYEQYF	TGCGCCAGCAGCTTGGCTAGCGGCCCCTACGAGCAGTACTTC
TRBV30	.	TRBJ1-1	.	CAWSVGQNTEAFF	TGTGCCTGGAGTGTAGGACAGAACACTGAAGCTTTCTTT
TRBV11-3	.	TRBJ1-1	.	CASSLDRGGEAFF	TGTGCCAGCAGCTTAGATCGGGGGGGTGAAGCTTTCTTT
TRBV19	.	TRBJ2-2	once	CASIPRRDTGELFF	TGTGCCAGTATTCCACGACGGGACACCGGGGAGCTGTTTTTT
TRBV2	TRBD1	TRBJ1-1	few	CASSWGAGGNTEAFF	TGTGCCAGCAGTTGGGGAGCAGGGGGGAACACTGAAGCTTTCTTT
TRBV2	TRBD2	TRBJ2-3	.	CASRERTSGGAGTDTQYF	TGTGCCAGCAGGGAGAGGACTAGCGGGGGGGCAGGGACAGATACGCAGTATTTT
TRBV4-1	TRBD1	TRBJ1-5	.	CASSQPTGTYSNQPQHF	TGCGCCAGCAGCCAACCGACAGGGACCTATAGCAATCAGCCCCAGCATTTT
TRBV5-6	.	TRBJ2-3	.	CASSPKGRGTDTQYF	TGTGCCAGCAGCCCGAAGGGGCGGGGCACAGATACGCAGTATTTT
TRBV11-2	.	TRBJ1-4	few	CASSVGVTSEKLFF	TGTGCCAGCAGCGTCGGGGTCACCAGTGAAAAACTGTTTTTT
TRBV6-5	TRBD2	TRBJ2-1	.	CASRGLASPDEQFF	TGTGCCAGCAGAGGACTAGCGAGTCCGGATGAGCAGTTCTTC
TRBV19	TRBD1	TRBJ1-5	once	CASRSPGQGAGQPQHF	TGTGCCAGTAGATCCCCGGGACAGGGGGCGGGTCAGCCCCAGCATTTT
TRBV4-1	TRBD2	TRBJ2-5	.	CASSQDSRAGGYQETQYF	TGCGCCAGCAGCCAAGACTCCCGAGCGGGGGGCTACCAAGAGACCCAGTACTTC
TRBV5-6	TRBD2	TRBJ2-5	.	CASSLFGTSGRAAETQYF	TGTGCCAGCAGCTTGTTTGGGACTAGCGGGAGGGCCGCAGAGACCCAGTACTTC
TRBV5-4	.	TRBJ1-2	.	CASSLLGVPNYGYTF	TGTGCCAGCAGCTTGCTCGGGGTGCCTAACTATGGCTACACCTTC
TRBV6-5	.	TRBJ2-7	.	CASSSVWNEQYF	TGTGCCAGCAGTTCTGTCTGGAACGAGCAGTACTTC
TRBV19	TRBD1	TRBJ2-7	.	CASRGDRGSEQYF	TGTGCCAGTAGAGGGGACAGGGGCTCCGAGCAGTACTTC
TRBV19	TRBD2	TRBJ2-2	.	CASSIWTSGSADYTGELFF	TGTGCCAGTAGTATCTGGACTAGCGGGAGCGCTGATTACACCGGGGAGCTGTTTTTT
TRBV30	TRBD1	TRBJ1-4	.	CACQQGARKLFF	TGTGCCTGCCAACAGGGGGCCCGAAAACTGTTTTTT
TRBV11-2	.	TRBJ1-1	once	CASSLPSGFPTGAFF	TGTGCCAGCAGCTTACCCTCGGGATTCCCAACTGGAGCTTTCTTT
TRBV27	.	TRBJ1-5	few	CASRKGSLGNQPQHF	TGTGCCAGCAGGAAGGGGTCGCTCGGCAATCAGCCCCAGCATTTT
TRBV27	TRBD2	TRBJ2-1	.	CASSYPPSGTSGSNEQFF	TGTGCCAGCAGTTACCCCCCCTCTGGGACTAGCGGGAGTAATGAGCAGTTCTTC